This T cell receptor (beta chain) was sequenced during a study of shared clonotypes between healthy human individuals. The overall study: Each donor contributed plates that comprised three CD4 naive, three CD4 memory, two CD8 naive and one CD8 memory.

V was pared by 5 bases and J by 3 bases, with 4 bases of the junction left unmatched. CDR3 size: 15 residues. CDR1 and CDR2 from the germline V gene are MDHEN and SYDVKM. With respect to this clone: This sample includes further DNA sequences coding for the same CDR3.

It was CD45RO-negative cells, positively selected for CCR7, that made up naive CD8 cells, with terminally differentiated effector memory CD45RA+ cells excluded. The data were produced by immunoSEQ multiplex PCR, yet TCRdb's version contains in-frame clones alone and is incomplete. The data contain some 600,000 clones, 95% to 97% of them singletons. What was sequenced was naive CD8+ T cells sorted from blood. The chain recombines TRBV28 with TRBJ2-2; 9 bases map to TRBD2. The TCR originated in a woman in her twenties or thirties in good health. DNA of the CDR3: TGTGCCAGCAGTCCCCTAGCGGGGTACACCGGGGAGCTGTTTTTT. Residues: CASSPLAGYTGELFF.